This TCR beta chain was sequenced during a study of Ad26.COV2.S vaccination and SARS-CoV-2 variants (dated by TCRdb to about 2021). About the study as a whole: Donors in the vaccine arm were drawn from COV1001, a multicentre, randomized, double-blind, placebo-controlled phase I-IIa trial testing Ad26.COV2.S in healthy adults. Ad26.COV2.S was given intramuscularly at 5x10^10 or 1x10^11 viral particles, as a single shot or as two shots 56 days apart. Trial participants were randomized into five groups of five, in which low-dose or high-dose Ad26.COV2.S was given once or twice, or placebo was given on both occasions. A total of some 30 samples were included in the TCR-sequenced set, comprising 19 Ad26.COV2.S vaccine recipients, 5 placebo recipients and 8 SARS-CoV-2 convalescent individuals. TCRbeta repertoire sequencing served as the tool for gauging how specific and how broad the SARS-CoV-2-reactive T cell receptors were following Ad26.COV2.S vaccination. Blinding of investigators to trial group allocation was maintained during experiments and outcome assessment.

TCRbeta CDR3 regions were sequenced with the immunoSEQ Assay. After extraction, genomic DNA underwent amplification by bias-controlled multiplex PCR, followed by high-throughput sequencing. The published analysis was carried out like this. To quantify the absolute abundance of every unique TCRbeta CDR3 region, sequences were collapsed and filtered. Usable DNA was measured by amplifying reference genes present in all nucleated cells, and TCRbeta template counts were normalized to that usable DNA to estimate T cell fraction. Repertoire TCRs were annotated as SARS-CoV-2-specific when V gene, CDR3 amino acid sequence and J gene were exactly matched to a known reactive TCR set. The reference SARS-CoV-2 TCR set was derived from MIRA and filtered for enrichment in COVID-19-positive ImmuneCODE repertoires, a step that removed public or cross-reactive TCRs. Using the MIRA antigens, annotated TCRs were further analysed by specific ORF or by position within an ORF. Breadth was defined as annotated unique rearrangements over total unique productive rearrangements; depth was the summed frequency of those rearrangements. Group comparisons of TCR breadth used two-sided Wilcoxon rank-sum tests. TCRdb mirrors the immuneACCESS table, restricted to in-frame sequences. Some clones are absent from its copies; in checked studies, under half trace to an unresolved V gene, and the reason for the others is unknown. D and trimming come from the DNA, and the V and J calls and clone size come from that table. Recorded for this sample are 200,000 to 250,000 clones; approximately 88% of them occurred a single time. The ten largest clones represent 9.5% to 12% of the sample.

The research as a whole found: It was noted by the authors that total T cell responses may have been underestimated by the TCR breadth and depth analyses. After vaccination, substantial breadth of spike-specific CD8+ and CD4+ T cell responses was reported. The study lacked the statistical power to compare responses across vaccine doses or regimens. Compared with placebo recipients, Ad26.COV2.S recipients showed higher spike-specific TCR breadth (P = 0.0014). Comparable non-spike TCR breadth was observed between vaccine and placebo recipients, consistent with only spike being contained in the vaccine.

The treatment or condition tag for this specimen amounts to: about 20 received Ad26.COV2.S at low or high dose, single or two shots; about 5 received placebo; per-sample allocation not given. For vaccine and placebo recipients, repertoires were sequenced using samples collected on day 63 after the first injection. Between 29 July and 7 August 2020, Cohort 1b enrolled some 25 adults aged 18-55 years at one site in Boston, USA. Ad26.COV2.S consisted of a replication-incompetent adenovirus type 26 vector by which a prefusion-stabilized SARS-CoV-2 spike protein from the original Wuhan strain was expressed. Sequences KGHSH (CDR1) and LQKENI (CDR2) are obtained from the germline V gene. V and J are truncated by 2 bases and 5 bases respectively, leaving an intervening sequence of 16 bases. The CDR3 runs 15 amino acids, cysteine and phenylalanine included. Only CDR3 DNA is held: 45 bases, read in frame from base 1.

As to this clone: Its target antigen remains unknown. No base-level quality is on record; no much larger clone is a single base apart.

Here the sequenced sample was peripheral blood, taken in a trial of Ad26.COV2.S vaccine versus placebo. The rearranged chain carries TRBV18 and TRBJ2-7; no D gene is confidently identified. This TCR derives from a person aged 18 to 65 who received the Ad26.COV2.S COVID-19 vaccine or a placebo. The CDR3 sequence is CASSPIPAPNHEQYF. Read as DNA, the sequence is TGTGCCAGCTCACCAATCCCGGCGCCCAACCACGAGCAGTACTTC.